The present entry profiles one T cell receptor beta chain with its context. Its antigen is not identified. This sample was taken from a study of T cell repertoires in cytomegalovirus infection. Study-wide background: It was the public TCR beta signatures that indicated both CMV infection and matching HLA type.

There are 15 residues in the CDR3. The ends lost 6 bases at V and 7 bases at J; junction bases unmatched: 12. Germline V CDR1 and CDR2: SNHLY, FYNNEI. TCRdb re-called the reads through MiXCR, storing one row per CDR3 protein. Counted here are approximately 600,000 distinct CDR3 sequences, about 39% occurring once; the ten biggest clones make up about 48%. The source was cultured PBMCs, collected from culture after CMV antigen stimulation. The source is a human donor in good health (CMV status not recorded). Some clones in this sample may be carry-over from other donors' samples. The genes are TRBV2 and TRBJ1-5; 7 bases agree with TRBD1. The chain's CDR3 is CASSLQGILGQPQHF. The DNA of the CDR3 is TGTGCCAGCAGCCTACAGGGGATTTTGGGACAGCCCCAGCATTTT.